The clone carrying this TCR beta chain has only one observation. These data belong to a study of blood T cell repertoires in COVID-19. Whole-study context: COVID-19 samples from acute and convalescent phases originated in the United States, Italy and Spain. Nucleic acid was either cDNA or gDNA, and it came from T cells, B-cell-depleted T cells, or PBMCs.

CDR1 is KGHSH and CDR2 is LQKENI in the germline V gene. The V gene lost 6 bases and the J gene lost 4 bases, with 15 bases spanning the gap. This CDR3 spans 14 amino acids. Per the authors' pipeline: Scientists estimated how many nucleated cells there were by amplifying reference gene primers. Method: immunoSEQ multiplex PCR; TCRdb's copy keeps in-frame clones and lacks some. The V and J calls and clone size come from that table; D and trimming were worked out from the DNA. The sample contains under 300,000 clones, around 87% of which appear only once. The specimen was peripheral blood. The V and J genes are TRBV18 and TRBJ1-1; a weak D match, TRBD1 (6 bases). The TCR was taken from a woman aged 70-85 years with active or convalescent COVID-19. This CDR3 reads CASSNSWGPTEAFF. In DNA form, the CDR3 reads TGTGCCAGCTCTAATTCCTGGGGGCCCACTGAAGCTTTCTTT. Combining the CDR3 with reference TRBV18 and TRBJ1-1 gives the whole variable domain NAGVMQNPRHLVRRRGQEARLRCSPMKGHSHVYWYRQLPEEGLKFMVYLQKENIIDESGMPKERFSAEFPKEGPSILRIQQVVRGDSAAYFCASSNSWGPTEAFFGQGTRLTVV.